The clone carrying this T cell receptor beta chain appeared a single time. This sample was taken from a study of blood T cell repertoires in COVID-19. During active infection, Seattle patients enrolled and were then monitored through disease. Study processing details: Counts of nucleated cells, estimated from reference gene primer amplification, were obtained. Sequencing was performed with immunoSEQ multiplex PCR; in TCRdb, only in-frame clones are kept and a portion is missing. The D gene and trimming were derived from the DNA, and the V and J assignments and clone size from that table. The sample carries 200,000 to 250,000 clones, about 85% recorded once. The sample consisted of peripheral blood. The TCR sequence derives from a woman between 50 and 59 years old with COVID-19, enrolled during active disease.

In DNA, the CDR3 is TGCGCCAGCAGCCAAGATTTTGGGGGCCTATTTGGCTACACCTTC. It encodes CASSQDFGGLFGYTF. V is TRBV4-1 and J is TRBJ1-2, with D tentatively TRBD1 (6 bases). V lost 0 bases and J lost 7, with 15 bases in between. The CDR3 extends over 15 amino acids. The germline V gene encodes CDR1 MGHRA and CDR2 YSYEKL.